This T cell receptor (beta chain) is drawn from a study of cytomegalovirus exposure and HLA in healthy donors. Study information: Of all 400 or so donors who were genotyped, roughly 81% belonged to the Caucasian-associated ancestry cluster.

A remark on this clone: Antigen specificity is unknown.

PCR involved 60 Vbeta and 13 Jbeta primers. Assay: immunoSEQ multiplex PCR; the TCRdb copy retains only in-frame clones and omits some. The table lists about 94,000 clones, approximately 80% of them singletons. The CDR3 extends over 16 amino acids. Germline V gives CDR1 MNHEY, CDR2 SVGAGI. The V segment lost 2 bases and the J segment 3 bases; nucleotides outside the gene matches: 6. General study findings and limits: Reportedly, fewer N-insertions than the approximately 690-donor mean appeared in an Asian-associated ancestry cluster in a later analysis. V segments that were indistinguishable, TRBV6-2 and TRBV6-3 among them, were omitted from analysis.

The sequencing input was PBMCs. This receptor was identified in a human donor in good health. The chain couples TRBV6-5 to TRBJ2-4, with 8 bases lining up with TRBD1. The DNA for the CDR3 is TGTGCCAGCAGTTACGGGTCAGGGGGCGGCAAAAACATTCAGTACTTC. This gives the protein CASSYGSGGGKNIQYF.